The 17 T cell receptor beta chains presented below share a single source sample, sequenced in a study of T cell responses to AZD1222 COVID-19 vaccine. The data were produced by immunoSEQ multiplex PCR, yet TCRdb's version contains in-frame clones alone and is incomplete. Here the sample spans 110,000 to 150,000 clones, about 90% being singletons. Material: peripheral blood, obtained 28 days after the second AZD1222 dose. These receptors all stem from an adult who received the AZD1222 COVID-19 vaccine.

This CDR3 reads CASSYTQGTDTQYF. CDR3 DNA: TGTGCCAGCAGTTACACCCAGGGCACAGATACGCAGTATTTT. The gene calls are TRBV6-5 and TRBJ2-3; D is unresolved. Trimming took 2 bases from V and 1 from J, leaving 7 bases between them. The CDR3 is made up of 14 amino acids. CDR1 and CDR2 from the germline V gene are MNHEY and SVGAGI.

V and J are TRBV4-1 and TRBJ2-1; no reliable D call. V dropped 0 bases and J dropped 6 bases, with 6 bases sitting between them. This CDR3 region has 13 residues. Germline V CDR1 and CDR2: MGHRA, YSYEKL. This CDR3 is CASSQDYSNEQFF. The CDR3 DNA reads as TGCGCCAGCAGCCAAGACTATTCCAATGAGCAGTTCTTC.

V usage is TRBV5-6 and J usage is TRBJ1-1, with D hard to call. CDR1 and CDR2 from the germline V gene are SGHDT and YYEEEE. CDR3 size: 15 residues. Trimming stripped 2 bases from V and 0 bases from J, with 11 bases between. The DNA of the CDR3 is TGTGCCAGCAGCTTCCGGACGGTTATGAACACTGAAGCTTTCTTT. Its protein product is CASSFRTVMNTEAFF.

The J gene is TRBJ1-2, the V gene TRBV3-1 (or the pseudogene TRBV3-2); the match to TRBD1 covers 9 bases. The CDR3 sequence is 14 residues long. The V and J ends lost 6 bases and 4 bases, in that order; junction bases with no gene match: 6. CDR1 LGHDT and CDR2 YNNKEL come from the germline V gene (reference sequence). In nucleotides, the CDR3 is TGTGCCAGCAGTCCTACAGGGGGCTCCTATGGCTACACCTTC. This translates into CASSPTGGSYGYTF.

The CDR3 loop is CASSLGGSTNTEAFF. CDR3 in DNA: TGTGCCAGCAGCCTCGGGGGGAGCACGAACACTGAAGCTTTCTTT. J is TRBJ1-1 and V is TRBV7-9; TRBD1 is a possible D gene (5 bases). The CDR3 covers 15 residues. With 5 bases removed from V and 1 base from J, the gap between germline ends came to 14 bases. CDR1 is SEHNR, CDR2 FQNEAQ, per germline (reference sequence).

The chain carries TRBV14 and TRBJ2-7; 12 bases fit TRBD2. CDR1 and CDR2 from the germline V gene are SGHDN and FVKESK. This CDR3 has 14 residues. The J segment lost 6 bases and the V segment lost 2 bases, leaving 2 bases of the junction unmatched. The CDR3 DNA reads TGTGCCAGCAGCCAAAGACTAGCGGGGGCCGAGCAGTACTTC. It translates to CASSQRLAGAEQYF. Based on the CDR3 plus reference TRBV14 and TRBJ2-7, the full variable domain is EAGVTQFPSHSVIEKGQTVTLRCDPISGHDNLYWYRRVMGKEIKFLLHFVKESKQDESGMPNNRFLAERTGGTYSTLKVQPAELEDSGVYFCASSQRLAGAEQYFGPGTRLTVT.

The CDR3 loop is CASSQDLGTSGNNEQFF. The CDR3 bases are TGCGCCAGCAGCCAAGATCTTGGGACTAGCGGGAACAATGAGCAGTTCTTC. The V gene is TRBV4-1, the J gene TRBJ2-1; 13 bases map to TRBD2. The CDR3 has 17 amino acids. V lost 0 bases, J lost 5 bases, and 4 bases stayed unmatched. The germline V gene encodes CDR1 MGHRA and CDR2 YSYEKL.

CDR3 sequence (DNA): TGTGCCAGCAGCCCCCGGGACAGGGGTAGGCGACGGCCCCAGCATTTT. Translation: CASSPRDRGRRRPQHF. The rearrangement uses TRBV3-1 (or the pseudogene TRBV3-2) and TRBJ1-5; 10 nucleotides agree with TRBD1. The V segment lost 4 bases and the J segment 9 bases; nucleotides outside the gene matches: 12. CDR1 LGHDT and CDR2 YNNKEL come from the germline V gene (reference sequence). The length of the CDR3 is 16 residues.

The V and J genes are TRBV7-2 and TRBJ2-2; no reliable D call. Germline CDR1 SGHTA, CDR2 FQGNSA. The CDR3 contains 16 residues. The V gene lost 2 bases and the J gene lost 0 bases, with 10 bases spanning the gap. The CDR3 region has the DNA TGTGCCAGCAGCTTATCTATGACACCGAACACCGGGGAGCTGTTTTTT. Encoded protein: CASSLSMTPNTGELFF.

The rearrangement joins TRBV5-3 to TRBJ2-4, with D perhaps matching TRBD2 (5 bases). TRBV5-3 belongs to the ORF category, with a function that is uncertain. The ends were cut back, 0 bases at V and 0 bases at J, with 13 bases in the middle. This CDR3 spans 17 amino acids. As DNA, the CDR3 is TGTGCCAGAAGCTTGGCCGATCGAGGGCAAGCCAAAAACATTCAGTACTTC. Its translation is CARSLADRGQAKNIQYF.

This sequence joins TRBV19 and TRBJ1-3; D gene uncertain. CDR1 is LNHDA and CDR2 is SQIVND in the germline V gene (reference sequence). This CDR3 spans 12 amino acids. Trimming pared 7 bases from V and 0 bases from J, leaving 4 bases between. The CDR3 bases are TGTGCCAGTACGGTCTCTGGAAACACCATATATTTT. Its translation: CASTVSGNTIYF.

The chain combines TRBV30 with TRBJ1-5; D gene uncertain. The CDR3 has 13 residues. CDR1 is GTSNPN, CDR2 SVGIG, per germline (reference sequence). V dropped 3 bases and J dropped 4 bases, with 10 bases sitting between them. CDR3 nucleotides: TGTGCCTGGAGCTGGCAGCCAAATCAGCCCCAGCATTTT. Translating it yields CAWSWQPNQPQHF.

V and J are TRBV5-4 and TRBJ2-3; D is unresolved. Germline CDR1 SGHNT, CDR2 YYREEE (reference sequence). V lost 4 bases to trimming and J lost 2 bases, with 11 bases between them. The CDR3 is 14 amino acids. The CDR3 spells CASSPNEPTDTQYF. CDR3 in DNA: TGTGCCAGCAGCCCCAACGAGCCCACAGATACGCAGTATTTT.

This chain joins TRBV9 and TRBJ1-1, with D unclear. In germline, CDR1 is SGDLS, CDR2 YYNGEE. This CDR3 is 11 amino acids long. The V gene lost 7 bases and the J gene lost 1 base, with 5 bases spanning the gap. In nucleotides, the CDR3 is TGTGCCAGCGGGGAGAACACTGAAGCTTTCTTT. Amino acid sequence: CASGENTEAFF. Full variable domain (rest looked up from reference TRBV9 and TRBJ1-1): DSGVTQTPKHLITATGQRVTLRCSPRSGDLSVYWYQQSLDQGLQFLIQYYNGEERAKGNILERFSAQQFPDLHSELNLSSLELGDSALYFCASGENTEAFFGQGTRLTVV.

J is TRBJ2-3 and V is TRBV7-3, with TRBD2 matching over 9 bases. With 5 bases clipped from V and 2 bases from J, the junction kept 5 bases outside the gene matches. CDR3 size: 15 residues. CDR1 SGHTA and CDR2 FQGTGA come from the germline V gene. CDR3 protein: CASSRRTSATDTQYF. CDR3 coding DNA: TGTGCCAGCAGCCGACGGACTAGCGCCACAGATACGCAGTATTTT. Supplemented by reference TRBV7-3 and TRBJ2-3, the full variable domain reads GAGVSQTPSNKVTEKGKYVELRCDPISGHTALYWYRQSLGQGPEFLIYFQGTGAADDSGLPNDRFFAVRPEGSVSTLKIQRTERGDSAVYLCASSRRTSATDTQYFGPGTRLTVL.

V gene TRBV10-3 combines with J gene TRBJ2-1; 13 bases match TRBD2. J lost 3 bases, V lost 6 bases, and 2 bases had no gene match. Germline V gene lookup returns CDR1 ENHRY and CDR2 SYGVKD. The CDR3 length is 15 residues. In DNA form, the CDR3 reads TGTGCCATCAGGGGGACTAGCGGGGTCTACAATGAGCAGTTCTTC. This codes for CAIRGTSGVYNEQFF.

The CDR3 DNA reads TGTGCCAGCAGTTTTGGGAGCCGATCGGCTGAAGCTTTCTTT. Translated, it gives CASSFGSRSAEAFF. The V and J genes are TRBV27 and TRBJ1-1; D gene uncertain. The CDR3 spans 14 residues. Per germline, CDR1 MNHEY and CDR2 SMNVEV (reference sequence). V lost 3 bases and J lost 6, with 14 bases in between.